The T cell receptor (beta chain) described here comes from a study of shared clonotypes between healthy human individuals (dated by TCRdb to 2018 to 2020). About the full investigation: The cohort comprised a couple of women and a few men aged 18 to 49 years. For each donor, three plates each were used for CD4 naive and CD4 memory, two plates were used for CD8 naive, and one plate was used for CD8 memory. Blood TCR repertoires of about five healthy adults were deeply sequenced to estimate repertoire size and the extent of clonotype sharing between individuals. Different laboratories and diverse techniques were used to prepare libraries and sequence TCR repertoires, to increase sequencing depth and limit assay-specific biases. Leukapheresis yielded between about 0.85 and 10 billion PBMCs per donor. Points the paper makes about the study in general: Sampling was limited to blood, and TCR repertoires in tissue likely differ from TCR repertoires in blood. Rarefaction of sorted-subset datasets indicated incomplete sequencing despite the large sequencing depth. About 4.5% of naive CD4, around 4% of naive CD8, about 2.5% of memory CD4, and 0.35% to 0.4% of memory CD8 clonotypes were shared across a handful of donors. Because the study included a small number of donors, the genetic and exposure-history diversity represented was limited. Pairwise subsampling led to the expectation that sequencing depth would affect the degree of clonotype sharing among donors. Larger estimated clonotype richness was generally found for naive subsets than for memory subsets. Compared with non-shared clonotypes, the clonotypes found in all four sorted-subset donors had higher generation probabilities.

A remark on this clone: Its antigen is still unknown. Base qualities are not recorded, but no much larger clone differs from it by a single base.

From cysteine to phenylalanine, the CDR3 is 16 amino acids long. The read is trimmed to its CDR3 DNA, 48 bases read in frame from base 1. CDR1 SEHNR and CDR2 FQNEAQ are derived from the germline V gene (reference sequence). Trimming leaves V shorter by 2 bases and J shorter by 0 bases, with the junction holding 4 bases beyond the gene matches. The donors were healthy, HIV-negative adults with no recently reported acute infections or vaccinations. Every donor was a Caucasian adult residing in Nashville, Tennessee, USA. CD8 memory samples combined magnetically selected CD45RO+ cells with CCR7-negative CD45RA+ effector memory (TemRA) cells. After blood collection by leukapheresis, PBMCs were isolated using Ficoll-Histopaque density gradient centrifugation and then cryopreserved in the vapor phase of liquid nitrogen. Analytical flow cytometry was used to check the purity and quantity of each magnetically sorted T cell population. Each sorted fraction had its genomic DNA isolated and then quantified by UV absorbance on a Nanodrop 2000c.

Using the deep immunoSEQ assay, multiplex PCR amplified TCR CDR3 regions from genomic DNA. Extracted genomic DNA from each cell subset was spread evenly across all wells of several immunoSEQ 96-well plates, with each plate serving as a replicate. For sorted subsets, each replicate PCR was loaded with 200 ng genomic DNA, equivalent to 30,000 to 35,000 T cell genomes. Purified libraries were quantified with a Qubit 3.0 fluorometer, sized on a Bioanalyzer 2100, and re-quantified with the KAPA Library Quantification kit. Each immunoSEQ 96-well plate was sequenced on its own single-read 150-cycle Illumina NextSeq 550 flow cell. The paper's processing steps were these. Because the immunoSEQ output held only junctional sequences and lacked quality scores, the filtering could not match the filtering applied to full-length reads. Sequences were annotated with PyIR, a Python wrapper for IgBLAST v1.9, and V/J genes and CDR3 were assigned using IMGT germline references. Reads with weak V/J assignments (E-value above 1e-6), missing CDR3, stop codons, out-of-frame junctions, or ambiguous translated residues were removed. V3J clonotypes were defined by identical inferred V gene, J gene, and CDR3 amino acid sequence. To compute the percentage overlap between repertoires, the number of shared unique clonotypes was divided by the size of the smaller repertoire. RTK rarefaction, the Chao1 estimator, and Recon v2.1 estimates of unobserved clonotypes were used to assess repertoire richness. Generation probabilities for all TCRbeta clonotypes obtained by the gDNA method from a handful of donors were computed using OLGA. In its TCRdb copy, this immuneACCESS table keeps in-frame sequences only and misses some clones. Where compared with another copy, unresolved V genes explain less than half of these, and the others have no known cause. From that table come the V and J calls and clone size; the DNA was used to work out D and trimming. A total of 600,000 to 750,000 clones appear in this sample, 90% of them only once. Jointly, the top ten make up 30% to 40% of the sample.

In this chain, TRBV7-9 is recombined with TRBJ2-4, with 7 bases matching TRBD2. The sequence came from a man between 18 and 35 years old in good health. Some clones in this sample may be carry-over from other donors' samples. Sample: memory CD8+ T cells from PBMCs. What this sample's cell subset or site label stands for: CD45RO+ cells pooled with CCR7-negative TemRA cells. The CDR3 region reads CASSLSGVLAKNIQYF. The base sequence is TGTGCCAGCAGCTTAAGCGGGGTTCTAGCCAAAAACATTCAGTACTTC.